A selection of T cell receptor beta chains follows, all from one sample in a study of cytomegalovirus exposure and HLA in healthy donors. Measured with immunoSEQ multiplex PCR; TCRdb has only the in-frame clones, and not every one. Of 100,000 to 150,000 clones listed, approximately 74% are singletons. Sequencing was carried out using PBMCs. The receptors shown here come from a male donor in good health and CMV-seronegative. CDR3s include the opening cysteine and the closing phenylalanine or tryptophan. D genes are given only for firm matches. Size is stated for part of the rows, as once, few or many counts, or as a class when the clone is expanded.

J,length,size,V,D,DNA,CDR3
TRBJ2-7,15,.,TRBV5-1,.,TGCGCCAGCAGCCCAGGACGGGGGGCCACCTACGAGCAGTACTTC,CASSPGRGATYEQYF
TRBJ2-3,13,.,TRBV7-7,TRBD2,TGTGCTAGCAGTGGTAGCGGGGGAGATACGCAGTATTTT,CASSGSGGDTQYF
TRBJ2-7,17,.,TRBV10-3,TRBD1,TGTGCCATCAGTGAGTCAGGATTTGACAGGGGGGACTACGAGCAGTACTTC,CAISESGFDRGDYEQYF
TRBJ1-2,13,few,TRBV6-5,TRBD1,TGTGCCAGTTCTAGGGGACAGAACTATGGCTACACCTTC,CASSRGQNYGYTF
TRBJ1-1,15,.,TRBV27,.,TGTGCCAGCAGTTTATCGGGGCGAACGGGCACTGAAGCTTTCTTT,CASSLSGRTGTEAFF
TRBJ1-4,14,.,TRBV5-4,TRBD1,TGTGCCAGCAGCCCGACAGGGGGGAATGAAAAACTGTTTTTT,CASSPTGGNEKLFF
TRBJ2-7,14,once,TRBV18,TRBD2,TGTGCCAGCTCACCCCGGACTAGCCTCGGGGAGCAGTACTTC,CASSPRTSLGEQYF
TRBJ2-1,16,.,TRBV7-6,TRBD2,TGTGCCAGCAGCTTAGAAGGCCAGCGGGAGTACAATGAGCAGTTCTTC,CASSLEGQREYNEQFF
TRBJ2-7,16,.,TRBV28,TRBD2,TGTGCCAGCAGTTCGAGCAAAGGGACTAGCGCTTACGAGCAGTACTTC,CASSSSKGTSAYEQYF
TRBJ2-2,13,.,TRBV6-1,TRBD1,TGTGCCAGCGTCCAGGGGGCAGCCGGGGAGCTGTTTTTT,CASVQGAAGELFF
TRBJ2-7,14,.,TRBV28,.,TGTGCCAGCAGTTCGGTACAAGACAGATACGAGCAGTACTTC,CASSSVQDRYEQYF
TRBJ2-5,17,.,TRBV7-8,TRBD2,TGTGCCAGCAGCCCCCGGAGGCTAGCGGGAATCCAAGAGACCCAGTACTTC,CASSPRRLAGIQETQYF
TRBJ2-7,14,.,TRBV10-1,.,TGCGCCAGCAGGATACAGGGAGGGGTCTACGAGCAGTACTTC,CASRIQGGVYEQYF
TRBJ2-2,14,.,TRBV2,TRBD1,TGTGCCAGCTCCGAGACAGGGGACACCGGGGAGCTGTTTTTT,CASSETGDTGELFF
TRBJ2-3,15,.,TRBV30,TRBD2,TGTGCCTGGAGTGGATCCTCCGGGGGGAGAGATACGCAGTATTTT,CAWSGSSGGRDTQYF
TRBJ2-7,16,.,TRBV28,TRBD1,TGTGCCAGCAGTCCGGACTTTGGGACAGCGTTGTACGAGCAGTACTTC,CASSPDFGTALYEQYF
TRBJ1-1,12,.,TRBV6-6,.,TGTGCCAGCAGTTGGCAGGACACTGAAGCTTTCTTT,CASSWQDTEAFF
TRBJ1-2,16,once,TRBV28,.,TGTGCCAGCAGTTCGTTTCGTAGACAGTCGCCCTATGGCTACACCTTC,CASSSFRRQSPYGYTF
TRBJ1-1,13,once,TRBV28,.,TGTGCCAGCAGTTTAAGGAGGAGAACTGAAGCTTTCTTT,CASSLRRRTEAFF
TRBJ2-4,17,.,TRBV27,TRBD2,TGTGCCAGCAGTTTAAACGGGGGGGGTTCCGTCCGAAACATTCAGTACTTC,CASSLNGGGSVRNIQYF
TRBJ2-5,16,.,TRBV4-2,.,TGTGCCAGCAGCCAAGACGGGCGAGGGCGCCAAGAGACCCAGTACTTC,CASSQDGRGRQETQYF
TRBJ1-2,15,.,TRBV4-3,.,TGCGCCAGCAGCCAAGATGGGAGGATTTGGAATGGCTACACCTTC,CASSQDGRIWNGYTF
TRBJ1-1,13,.,TRBV18,.,TGTGCCAGCTCAGTAGGCCCAGGGACTGAAGCTTTCTTT,CASSVGPGTEAFF
TRBJ1-5,14,.,TRBV28,TRBD1,TGTGCCAGCAGCCAACAGGGGGGAAATCAGCCCCAGCATTTT,CASSQQGGNQPQHF
TRBJ2-3,14,.,TRBV19,TRBD1,TGTGCCAGTCGACAGGGGGGATCGACAGATACGCAGTATTTT,CASRQGGSTDTQYF
TRBJ2-2,15,.,TRBV7-9,.,TGTGCCAGCAGCTCAACGGGGGAGAACACCGGGGAGCTGTTTTTT,CASSSTGENTGELFF
TRBJ2-7,14,.,TRBV5-6,.,TGTGCCAGCAGTCCACAGACTAACTCCTACGAGCAGTACTTC,CASSPQTNSYEQYF
TRBJ1-4,15,.,TRBV19,.,TGTGCCAGTAGTACGGTGACAGCTACTAATGAAAAACTGTTTTTT,CASSTVTATNEKLFF
TRBJ1-1,13,.,TRBV28,TRBD1,TGTGCCAGCAGTAAACAGGGGGCAAATGAAGCTTTCTTT,CASSKQGANEAFF
TRBJ2-2,16,.,TRBV15,.,TGTGCCACCAGCAGAGCAAGACTAGGGAACACCGGGGAGCTGTTTTTT,CATSRARLGNTGELFF
TRBJ1-1,13,few,TRBV28,.,TGTGCCAGCAGTTCCCGGGAGAACACTGAAGCTTTCTTT,CASSSRENTEAFF
TRBJ2-4,12,.,TRBV5-6,.,TGTGCCAGCAGCTCGGGTACGGACATTCAGTACTTC,CASSSGTDIQYF
TRBJ1-4,16,few,TRBV2,.,TGTGCCAGCATGGGTAGGATGGCAGCGCGTTTTGAAAAACTGTTTTTT,CASMGRMAARFEKLFF
TRBJ1-5,14,.,TRBV7-2,.,TGTGCCAGCAGCTTAGCGCCCGGGTTACAGCCCCAGCATTTT,CASSLAPGLQPQHF
TRBJ1-1,18,.,TRBV14,.,TGTGCCAGCAGCCATCCAGCTACTCCTGTGAGTCGGAGAGTTGAAGCTTTCTTT,CASSHPATPVSRRVEAFF
TRBJ2-7,11,few,TRBV6-1,.,TGTGCCAGCAGTTACCGACAGGAGCAGTACTTC,CASSYRQEQYF
TRBJ2-2,16,once,TRBV27,.,TGTGCCAGCAGTTTACTAGTTTCGCCTACGGCCGGGGAGCTGTTTTTT,CASSLLVSPTAGELFF
TRBJ2-7,15,.,TRBV5-1,TRBD2,TGCGCCAGCAGCTTGGTACTAGCGGGGAGGTACGAGCAGTACTTC,CASSLVLAGRYEQYF
TRBJ2-7,12,.,TRBV30,.,TGTGCCTGGAGTGTCGCGGCCTACGAGCAGTACTTC,CAWSVAAYEQYF
TRBJ1-6,16,.,TRBV4-3,TRBD1,TGCGCCAGCAGCCAGGAAACCGGGACAGGGGGTTCACCCCTCCACTTT,CASSQETGTGGSPLHF
TRBJ1-1,13,.,TRBV7-3,.,TGTGCCAGCAGCTTATCATCGAACACTGAAGCTTTCTTT,CASSLSSNTEAFF
TRBJ2-3,17,.,TRBV15,TRBD1,TGTGCCACCAGCAGAGGTGGCGACAGGGGGTCCACAGATACGCAGTATTTT,CATSRGGDRGSTDTQYF
TRBJ2-7,13,.,TRBV28,.,TGTGCCAGCAGTTTAAGTGGGGGGTCGGCGCAGTACTTC,CASSLSGGSAQYF
TRBJ2-1,16,few,TRBV19,TRBD1,TGTGCCAGTAGTATAGCGGGACAGCGTCCATACAATGAGCAGTTCTTC,CASSIAGQRPYNEQFF